This TCR beta chain comes out of a study of T-cell reconstitution after alpha-beta-depleted transplantation in children. The study's findings and limits: At one year after transplant, newly produced T cells mostly accounted for T-cell counts and diversity.

Regarding this clonotype: What it recognizes is unknown.

A library of TCRbeta sequences, prepared with unique molecular identifiers, was generated. TCRdb fed the PCR reads into MiXCR, producing one record per CDR3 protein. This repertoire shows about a million distinct CDR3 sequences, roughly 31% found once; its top ten account for roughly 28%. The CDR3 totals 16 residues. V shed 2 bases and J 0 bases; nucleotides not matched to a gene: 0. The germline gives CDR1 MNHEY, CDR2 SVGAGI. Here the sequenced sample was PBMCs, mostly from graft donor cells, taken 360 days after TCRalphabeta/CD19-depleted stem cell transplant. The V call is TRBV6-5, the J call TRBJ2-1, with 11 bases aligning to TRBD1. The receptor's source is a boy under two years old who had a stem cell transplant for SCID, so the T cells may come from the graft donor. The DNA of the CDR3 is TGTGCCAGCAGTTACGGGACAGGGGGCTCCTACAATGAGCAGTTCTTC. As protein: CASSYGTGGSYNEQFF.